These T cell receptor beta chains were read from a single sample in a study of chemoradiotherapy in HPV16-positive cancers. The table came from immunoSEQ multiplex PCR; TCRdb's copy has only in-frame clones and leaves some out. The data contain fewer than 20,000 clones, roughly 80% of them seen just once; the ten biggest clones take up around 3.8%. This specimen was blood, taken from a patient who underwent chemoradiotherapy. The receptors were sampled from a human donor with HPV-associated anogenital cancer. CDR3s include the opening cysteine and the closing phenylalanine or tryptophan. D genes are given only for firm matches. Size tells how often a clone was seen (once, few, many) or the class of an expanded clone, and some rows leave it out.

V gene,D gene,clone size,J gene,CDR3 DNA,CDR3 protein
TRBV6-5,TRBD1,once,TRBJ1-4,TGTGCCAGCAGTTATAGGGGACAGGGAACTGAAAAACTGTTTTTT,CASSYRGQGTEKLFF
TRBV5-6,TRBD1,NA,TRBJ1-5,TGTGCCAGCAGCCGACAGGGGTCCAATCAGCCCCAGCATTTT,CASSRQGSNQPQHF
TRBV7-8,NA,NA,TRBJ2-5,TGTGCCAGCAGGAGGACAGACCAAGAGACCCAGTACTTC,CASRRTDQETQYF
TRBV11-3,NA,NA,TRBJ2-7,TGTGCCAGCAGCTACGGATCGGGCGAGCAGTACTTC,CASSYGSGEQYF
TRBV19,TRBD1,NA,TRBJ2-1,TGTGCCAGTAGGTCAGGGACAGGGTACAATGAGCAGTTCTTC,CASRSGTGYNEQFF
TRBV19,TRBD1,NA,TRBJ2-7,TGTGCCAGTAGTAAGGGACAGACCTACGAGCAGTACTTC,CASSKGQTYEQYF
TRBV5-8,NA,NA,TRBJ2-7,TGTGCCAGCAGCTCCGGGTACGAGCAGTACTTC,CASSSGYEQYF
TRBV19,NA,NA,TRBJ1-2,TGTGCCAGTAAAGAGGGAGTAGTTGGCTACACCTTC,CASKEGVVGYTF
TRBV9,NA,NA,TRBJ1-1,TGTGCCAGCAGCGTAGGCAGCATGAACACTGAAGCTTTCTTT,CASSVGSMNTEAFF
TRBV27,NA,NA,TRBJ1-4,TGTGCCAGCAGTTTATGGGCAGGTGGTGTTGAAAAACTGTTTTTT,CASSLWAGGVEKLFF
TRBV2,TRBD1,NA,TRBJ1-2,TGTGCCAGCTATGAAAGGACAGGGAACTATGGCTACACCTTC,CASYERTGNYGYTF
TRBV12-5,NA,NA,TRBJ1-2,TGTGCTAGTGGCCCTGCGGGTAATTACTATGGCTACACCTTC,CASGPAGNYYGYTF
TRBV20-1,NA,NA,TRBJ2-5,TGCAGTGCTGCCCTAGAGACCCAGTACTTC,CSAALETQYF
TRBV4-1,NA,NA,TRBJ1-2,TGCGCCAGCAGCCAAGAGTCGACCCCGAAATACTATGGCTACACCTTC,CASSQESTPKYYGYTF
TRBV7-2,NA,NA,TRBJ1-2,TGTGCCAGCAGCTTAGTTTTCGCCCAGAACTATGGCTACACCTTC,CASSLVFAQNYGYTF
TRBV4-3,TRBD1,NA,TRBJ1-4,TGCGCCAGCAGCCAAGGTCACAGGGGAAAAGAAAAACTGTTTTTT,CASSQGHRGKEKLFF
TRBV9,NA,NA,TRBJ1-6,TGTGCCAGCAGCACAGGACAGCTAACTAATTCACCCCTCCACTTT,CASSTGQLTNSPLHF
TRBV28,NA,NA,TRBJ1-2,TGTGCCAGCAGTACCTTAACGGGGGGGACAAACTATGGCTACACCTTC,CASSTLTGGTNYGYTF
TRBV6-1,NA,NA,TRBJ1-2,TGTGCCAGCAGTGAAGCGTGGGGGGAGTCTAACTATGGCTACACCTTC,CASSEAWGESNYGYTF
TRBV5-1,TRBD2,NA,TRBJ2-2,TGCGCCAGCAGCCCACGGACCGGAGGGCGATCGGGGGGGCTATCCGGGGAGCTGTTTTTT,CASSPRTGGRSGGLSGELFF
TRBV29-1,TRBD1,NA,TRBJ1-4,TGCAGCGTTCTGGGACAGGCAACTAATGAAAAACTGTTTTTT,CSVLGQATNEKLFF
TRBV10-1,NA,NA,TRBJ1-2,TGCGCCAGCAGTGATGTCAAGAACTATGGCTACACCTTC,CASSDVKNYGYTF
TRBV10-3,TRBD2,NA,TRBJ2-7,TGTGCCATCAGTGGTGGTAACGGGGGGGTCATTTCCTACGAGCAGTACTTC,CAISGGNGGVISYEQYF
TRBV6-1,TRBD1,NA,TRBJ1-2,TGTGCCAGCAGTGTTGAACAGGGGGTTGACTATGGCTACACCTTC,CASSVEQGVDYGYTF
TRBV19,NA,NA,TRBJ1-2,TGTGCCAGTAGTACCGACAGGATGGCTGGCTACACCTTC,CASSTDRMAGYTF
TRBV6-5,NA,NA,TRBJ2-7,TGTGCCAGCAGTAAAGCAGGCTCCTACGAGCAGTACTTC,CASSKAGSYEQYF
TRBV7-8,NA,NA,TRBJ2-1,TGTGCCAGCAGCCCTGACGGGCGGAATGAGCAGTTCTTC,CASSPDGRNEQFF
TRBV5-8,NA,once,TRBJ1-2,TGTGCCAGCAGCTTGATGGGGGGCCATAACTATGGCTACACCTTC,CASSLMGGHNYGYTF
TRBV6-6,TRBD1,few,TRBJ1-5,TGTGCCAGCAGGATGGACAGGGCGGGCCAGCCCCAGCATTTT,CASRMDRAGQPQHF
TRBV29-1,NA,few,TRBJ2-7,TGCAGCGTTGAAATAGTAAGTCCCAACCGGATCGACTACGAGCAGTACTTC,CSVEIVSPNRIDYEQYF
TRBV9,TRBD1,NA,TRBJ2-2,TGTGCCAGCAGCGGAAGACAGGGCTCGAACACCGGGGAGCTGTTTTTT,CASSGRQGSNTGELFF
TRBV20-1,NA,NA,TRBJ1-5,TGCAGTGCTAGGGACAGTGAGCCCCAGCATTTT,CSARDSEPQHF
TRBV2,TRBD1,NA,TRBJ1-2,TGTGCCAGCAGGTGGGACAGGGGCGGCTACACCTTC,CASRWDRGGYTF
TRBV7-8,NA,NA,TRBJ2-3,TGTGCCAGCAGCAGGCTCAGGACAGATACGCAGTATTTT,CASSRLRTDTQYF
TRBV21-1,NA,NA,TRBJ1-5,TGTGCCAGCAGCAAAGCGGCAGGGGCAGGGAATCAGCCCCAGCATTTT,CASSKAAGAGNQPQHF
TRBV4-2,NA,NA,TRBJ1-5,TGTGCCAGCAGCCAAGCCGGGGAATTTAATCAGCCCCAGCATTTT,CASSQAGEFNQPQHF
TRBV19,NA,few,TRBJ2-7,TGTGCCAGTAGTATAAGGGCAGAAGCCTACGAGCAGTACTTC,CASSIRAEAYEQYF
TRBV9,NA,NA,TRBJ2-1,TGTGCCAGCACCCGACAGGTTTGGAACTACAATGAGCAGTTCTTC,CASTRQVWNYNEQFF
TRBV2,TRBD2,NA,TRBJ2-1,TGTGCCAGCAGCCGGGGGGGGAGCCGAAACAATGAGCAGTTCTTC,CASSRGGSRNNEQFF
TRBV19,NA,NA,TRBJ1-6,TGTGCCACCAACTCGAGGGCCTCCTATAATTCACCCCTCCACTTT,CATNSRASYNSPLHF
TRBV28,NA,once,TRBJ1-1,TGTGCCAGCAGCCGAACGTCGCTTTGGACTGAAGCTTTCTTT,CASSRTSLWTEAFF
TRBV19,TRBD2,NA,TRBJ2-2,TGTGCCAGTACCCAAGGACTAGCTAAACCCGGGGAGCTGTTTTTT,CASTQGLAKPGELFF
TRBV5-1,TRBD1,NA,TRBJ1-1,TGCGCCAGCAGGGGTGCGATGGCAGGGGGCTTGGAAGCTTTCTTT,CASRGAMAGGLEAFF
TRBV6-5,TRBD2,NA,TRBJ2-1,TGTGCCAGCAGTTACTCCGGACTAGCCGGTTTGAATGAGCAGTTCTTC,CASSYSGLAGLNEQFF
TRBV7-2,TRBD2,NA,TRBJ2-3,TGTGCCAGCAGCTTAGAACGAGGGACTAGCGTCACAGATACGCAGTATTTT,CASSLERGTSVTDTQYF
TRBV6-4,TRBD2,NA,TRBJ2-2,TGTGCCAGCAGTCTAGCGGGGGAAAACACCGGGGAGCTGTTTTTT,CASSLAGENTGELFF
TRBV7-7,NA,NA,TRBJ2-2,TGTGCTAGCAGCTTAGACGGGGTAGGGACCGGGGAGCTGTTTTTT,CASSLDGVGTGELFF
TRBV6-6,TRBD1,NA,TRBJ2-7,TGTGCCAGCAGTTACTCGACAGGGCGTAGCGACGAGCAGTACTTC,CASSYSTGRSDEQYF
TRBV9,TRBD1,NA,TRBJ2-7,TGTGCCAGCAGCGGGGGGACAGTACCATTCTACGAGCAGTACTTC,CASSGGTVPFYEQYF
TRBV21-1,NA,NA,TRBJ2-3,TGTGCCAGCAGCAAAGTATCCGGACTAGCGGGGGGCACAGATACGCAGTATTTT,CASSKVSGLAGGTDTQYF
TRBV9,TRBD2,NA,TRBJ2-1,TGTGCCAGCAGCCCCCCCAGGGGCGGGGGGTTGTTCAATGAGCAGTTCTTC,CASSPPRGGGLFNEQFF
TRBV4-3,TRBD2,once,TRBJ2-1,TGCGCCAGCAGCGATCGACGGGAGGTGGACAATGAGCAGTTCTTC,CASSDRREVDNEQFF
TRBV6-1,TRBD1,NA,TRBJ2-7,TGTGCCAGCAGTGAAATCCCCACAGGGGTATTTCTCTACGAGCAGTACTTC,CASSEIPTGVFLYEQYF
TRBV5-1,NA,NA,TRBJ1-1,TGCGCCAGCAGCTTGGAAGGGGCGGGCACTGAAGCTTTCTTT,CASSLEGAGTEAFF
TRBV7-2,NA,NA,TRBJ2-7,TGTGCCAGCAGCCTCTCCTACTCCTACGAGCAGTACTTC,CASSLSYSYEQYF